These T cell receptor beta chains were read from a single sample in a study of PD-1 blockade in classical Hodgkin lymphoma. This table comes from immunoSEQ multiplex PCR, and its TCRdb copy is limited to in-frame clones, with some not included. The sample carries some 58,000 clones, around 90% recorded once. Sample: peripheral blood mononuclear cells (PBMCs), taken before the fourth cycle of nivolumab. These receptor sequences come from a human donor with classical Hodgkin lymphoma. Each CDR3 is given with its conserved first and last residue. The order of the fields is D gene, J gene, clone size, V gene, CDR3 DNA, CDR3 protein. A D gene is named only where the DNA matches it firmly. The size entry is marked missing in some rows and otherwise reads once, few, many or a size class.

d_call: -
j_call: TRBJ1-5
clone_size: -
v_call: TRBV28
cdr3_nt: TGTGCCAGCTCGATGGGGGCGCGAGTGGATCAGCCCCAGCATTTT
cdr3_aa: CASSMGARVDQPQHF

d_call: TRBD1
j_call: TRBJ2-3
clone_size: -
v_call: TRBV5-4
cdr3_nt: TGTGCCAGCAGCTTAAAGACAGGGGTGTTCGCAGATACGCAGTATTTT
cdr3_aa: CASSLKTGVFADTQYF

d_call: TRBD1
j_call: TRBJ2-7
clone_size: once
v_call: TRBV4-1
cdr3_nt: TGCGCCAGCAGCCAAGGGGGGACAGGTCACTACGAGCAGTACTTC
cdr3_aa: CASSQGGTGHYEQYF

d_call: -
j_call: TRBJ2-1
clone_size: once
v_call: TRBV7-3
cdr3_nt: TGTGCCAGCAGCCTCCACGACAGGTCAATAGCTGTAGGGTTCAATGAGCAGTTCTTC
cdr3_aa: CASSLHDRSIAVGFNEQFF

d_call: -
j_call: TRBJ1-6
clone_size: -
v_call: TRBV9
cdr3_nt: TGTGCCAGCAGCGTAGGTGTAACAGGTGGATCACCCCTCCACTTT
cdr3_aa: CASSVGVTGGSPLHF

d_call: -
j_call: TRBJ1-4
clone_size: -
v_call: TRBV28
cdr3_nt: TGTGCCAGCAGTTCAGGACATGAGGGTGAAAAACTGTTTTTT
cdr3_aa: CASSSGHEGEKLFF

d_call: TRBD2
j_call: TRBJ2-1
clone_size: -
v_call: TRBV28
cdr3_nt: TGTGCCAGCAGTTTATTGTCGTGGGGACTAGCGGGAGGGCCCTACAATGAGCAGTTCTTC
cdr3_aa: CASSLLSWGLAGGPYNEQFF

d_call: -
j_call: TRBJ1-5
clone_size: once
v_call: TRBV7-3
cdr3_nt: TGTGCCAGCAGCTTGGGTCCAAATCAGCCCCAGCATTTT
cdr3_aa: CASSLGPNQPQHF

d_call: -
j_call: TRBJ2-3
clone_size: -
v_call: TRBV18
cdr3_nt: TGTGCCAGCTCACCATCAGCTAAGCAAATACCTAGCACAGATACGCAGTATTTT
cdr3_aa: CASSPSAKQIPSTDTQYF

d_call: TRBD1
j_call: TRBJ2-3
clone_size: -
v_call: TRBV6-5
cdr3_nt: TGTGCCAGCGGGCGACAGGGGGATTCAGCACAGTATTTT
cdr3_aa: CASGRQGDSAQYF

d_call: -
j_call: TRBJ2-7
clone_size: -
v_call: TRBV7-8
cdr3_nt: TGTGCCAGCAGCGCCCGAGAGGGGGACTCCTACGAGCAGTACTTC
cdr3_aa: CASSAREGDSYEQYF

d_call: -
j_call: TRBJ1-2
clone_size: few
v_call: TRBV5-6
cdr3_nt: TGTGCCAGCAGCTTGAGCTGGGGCGCCTATGGCTACACCTTC
cdr3_aa: CASSLSWGAYGYTF

d_call: TRBD2
j_call: TRBJ2-7
clone_size: -
v_call: TRBV4-2
cdr3_nt: TGTGCCAGCAGCCAAGAAGGGCTAGCGGGCTCCTACGAGCAGTACTTC
cdr3_aa: CASSQEGLAGSYEQYF

d_call: -
j_call: TRBJ2-6
clone_size: -
v_call: TRBV28
cdr3_nt: TGTGCCAGCAGTTCCCCTAAGGTTTCCACTGGGGCCAACGTCCTGACTTTC
cdr3_aa: CASSSPKVSTGANVLTF

d_call: -
j_call: TRBJ2-7
clone_size: -
v_call: TRBV28
cdr3_nt: TGTGCCAGCAGCCCCCAACTTTACGAGCAGTACTTC
cdr3_aa: CASSPQLYEQYF

d_call: -
j_call: TRBJ2-2
clone_size: -
v_call: TRBV28
cdr3_nt: TGTGCCGGGGCCAGCACGAACACCGGGGAGCTGTTTTTT
cdr3_aa: CAGASTNTGELFF

d_call: -
j_call: TRBJ1-2
clone_size: -
v_call: TRBV28
cdr3_nt: TGTGCCAGCAGTCCCCGGGGAGACTGGTATGGCTACACCTTC
cdr3_aa: CASSPRGDWYGYTF

d_call: -
j_call: TRBJ1-5
clone_size: -
v_call: TRBV28
cdr3_nt: TGTGCCAGCAGTGCTACAGTTCAGCCCCAGCATTTT
cdr3_aa: CASSATVQPQHF

d_call: TRBD1
j_call: TRBJ1-2
clone_size: -
v_call: TRBV5-4
cdr3_nt: TGTGCCAGCAGCTTGTCGGCAGGGGGTATTCAAGGCTACACCTTC
cdr3_aa: CASSLSAGGIQGYTF

d_call: -
j_call: TRBJ2-3
clone_size: -
v_call: TRBV5-1
cdr3_nt: TGCGCCAGCAGCTTCAACGGTCAAGCAGATACGCAGTATTTT
cdr3_aa: CASSFNGQADTQYF

d_call: TRBD2
j_call: TRBJ2-3
clone_size: -
v_call: TRBV2
cdr3_nt: TGTGCCAGCAGTGATGGGGGGGAGGCCACAGATACGCAGTATTTT
cdr3_aa: CASSDGGEATDTQYF

d_call: TRBD2
j_call: TRBJ2-5
clone_size: -
v_call: TRBV28
cdr3_nt: TGTGCCAGCGAAAGAGGACTAGCGGGGTTTGAGACCCAGTACTTC
cdr3_aa: CASERGLAGFETQYF

d_call: TRBD1
j_call: TRBJ2-1
clone_size: once
v_call: TRBV19
cdr3_nt: TGTGCCAGTAGTACACAGGGGCGTCAATCCTACAATGAGCAGTTCTTC
cdr3_aa: CASSTQGRQSYNEQFF

d_call: -
j_call: TRBJ1-6
clone_size: -
v_call: TRBV5-1
cdr3_nt: TGCGCCAGCAGCGATTTGGACGGTGATAGTTCACCCCTCCACTTT
cdr3_aa: CASSDLDGDSSPLHF